This section outlines one TCR beta chain sequence together with its context. The source of the sample is a study of blood T cell repertoires in COVID-19. Whole-study context: Spain, Italy and the United States supplied samples that represented acute and convalescent COVID-19.

As originally analysed: Nucleated cell number was recorded as an estimate derived from reference gene primer amplification. Here immunoSEQ multiplex PCR was the method, and the copy in TCRdb shows in-frame clones only, minus some. V and J calls and clone size are as listed in that table; D and trimming were resolved from the DNA. The data contain 50,000 to 65,000 clones, more than 70% of them singletons. The CDR3 has 13 amino acids. The source is a man in his sixties with COVID-19, enrolled during active disease. Sequenced sample: peripheral blood. The rearrangement joins TRBV21-1 to TRBJ1-2. TRBV21-1 is labeled a pseudogene. In DNA form, the CDR3 reads TGTGCCAGCAGCAAAGTACGAGACTATGGCTACACCTTC. Encoded protein: CASSKVRDYGYTF.